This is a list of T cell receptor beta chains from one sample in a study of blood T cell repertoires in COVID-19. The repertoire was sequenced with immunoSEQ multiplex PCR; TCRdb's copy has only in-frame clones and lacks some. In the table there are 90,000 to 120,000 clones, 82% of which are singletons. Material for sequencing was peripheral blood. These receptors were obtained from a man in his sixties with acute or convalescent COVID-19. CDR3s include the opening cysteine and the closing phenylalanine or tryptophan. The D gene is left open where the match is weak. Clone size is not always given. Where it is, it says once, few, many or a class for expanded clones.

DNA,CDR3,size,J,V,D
TGTGCCAGCAGCCCGGACAGGAGCCACACCGGGGAGCTGTTTTTT,CASSPDRSHTGELFF,few,TRBJ2-2,TRBV7-3,TRBD1
TGTGCCATCAGTGAGCCCGGGGGGGCCTATGGCTACACCTTC,CAISEPGGAYGYTF,-,TRBJ1-2,TRBV10-3,-
TGTGCCTGGAGCCCACAGGGATTGGGCTACACCTTC,CAWSPQGLGYTF,-,TRBJ1-2,TRBV30,-
TGCAGCGTTATTCCCAGGAACACCGGGGAGCTGTTTTTT,CSVIPRNTGELFF,-,TRBJ2-2,TRBV29-1,-
TGTGCCTGTCAAGGACAGGGGATCGGTGGCTACACCTTC,CACQGQGIGGYTF,-,TRBJ1-2,TRBV30,TRBD1
TGTGCCAGCAGCCTTGGGACAGAAGAGACCCAGTACTTC,CASSLGTEETQYF,-,TRBJ2-5,TRBV11-2,TRBD1
TGTGCCAGCAGTTACGCCTACAGGGTAGCTGGAAACACCATATATTTT,CASSYAYRVAGNTIYF,once,TRBJ1-3,TRBV6-5,-
TGCGCCAGCAGCTTGGGGGCTGGGGAGACCCAGTACTTC,CASSLGAGETQYF,-,TRBJ2-5,TRBV5-1,-
TGCAGTGCTAGTAGCCAGGGGAATGAAAAACTGTTTTTT,CSASSQGNEKLFF,-,TRBJ1-4,TRBV20-1,-
TGTGCCAGCAGCCCGGGAGGGGCGGGGGAAGGGTACAATGAGCAGTTCTTC,CASSPGGAGEGYNEQFF,-,TRBJ2-1,TRBV5-4,TRBD2
TGTGCCAGCAGTGAATGGGGAGGGGCCAAAGAGACCCAGTACTTC,CASSEWGGAKETQYF,-,TRBJ2-5,TRBV25-1,TRBD2
TGTGCCAGCAGTGTCCAGAGGACAGTCTACGAGCAGTACTTC,CASSVQRTVYEQYF,-,TRBJ2-7,TRBV27,-
TGTGCCAGCAGTAGCCAGGGAAGGGCAGATACGCAGTATTTT,CASSSQGRADTQYF,few,TRBJ2-3,TRBV25-1,-
TGTGCCAGCAGTGTCTTGCCAGGGGATGGCTACACCTTC,CASSVLPGDGYTF,-,TRBJ1-2,TRBV2,-
TGTGCCAGCAGCTTAGACTGGAACACCGGGGAGCTGTTTTTT,CASSLDWNTGELFF,-,TRBJ2-2,TRBV7-2,-
TGTGCCAGCAGTAACCTAGCGGGGGGGCGTGTAGGATCCTACAATGAGCAGTTCTTC,CASSNLAGGRVGSYNEQFF,-,TRBJ2-1,TRBV6-2/TRBV6-3,TRBD2
TGTGCCATCAGGGGGACTAGCGGTCCCAATGAGCAGTTCTTC,CAIRGTSGPNEQFF,once,TRBJ2-1,TRBV10-3,TRBD2
TGTGCCAGCAGTTCCCTCGACAGCCCCCGAGGCAATCAGCCCCAGCATTTT,CASSSLDSPRGNQPQHF,-,TRBJ1-5,TRBV28,-
TGTGCCAGCAGTTCACAGGTCGCGACAGATACGCAGTATTTT,CASSSQVATDTQYF,-,TRBJ2-3,TRBV6-5,-
TGTGCCAGCAGCTTTAATAAGGACAGGGGGCGAACTTTTTGCGACACCATATATTTT,CASSFNKDRGRTFCDTIYF,-,TRBJ1-3,TRBV7-3,TRBD1
TGTGCCAGCAGTCCAGACAGTTCCTATGGCTACACCTTC,CASSPDSSYGYTF,-,TRBJ1-2,TRBV6-2/TRBV6-3,-
TGTGCCAGCCGGAGGGCGGGCCCCTACGAGCAGTACTTC,CASRRAGPYEQYF,-,TRBJ2-7,TRBV27,-
TGTGCCAGCAGCCAAGGTAACACCAATCAGCCCCAGCATTTT,CASSQGNTNQPQHF,-,TRBJ1-5,TRBV3-1/TRBV3-2,-
TGTGCCAGCAGTACCCACGGGGGGAACACTGAAGCTTTCTTT,CASSTHGGNTEAFF,few,TRBJ1-1,TRBV6-2/TRBV6-3,-
TGTGCCAGCAGATCAGGGGGCCACACTGAAGCTTTCTTT,CASRSGGHTEAFF,-,TRBJ1-1,TRBV6-5,TRBD1
TGTGCCAGCAGAACCGGGACTAGCGGGAGGTGGTACGAGCAGTACTTC,CASRTGTSGRWYEQYF,-,TRBJ2-7,TRBV2,TRBD2
TGTGCCAGCAGCTTGGCAGGTCCGAACACTGAAGCTTTCTTT,CASSLAGPNTEAFF,-,TRBJ1-1,TRBV5-5,-
TGTGCCAGTAGTAATCAGGGGTCCTACGAGCAGTACTTC,CASSNQGSYEQYF,-,TRBJ2-7,TRBV19,-
TGCAGTGCCTCCCGGGGAGATGAGCAGTTCTTC,CSASRGDEQFF,-,TRBJ2-1,TRBV20-1,-
TGTGCCAGCAGCTTATCCCGACAGGGGGCAAGGGGTGAGCAGTTCTTC,CASSLSRQGARGEQFF,once,TRBJ2-1,TRBV27,TRBD1
TGCGCCAGCAGCTTCCGCGACAGGGGCCTCTACGAGCAGTACTTC,CASSFRDRGLYEQYF,-,TRBJ2-7,TRBV5-1,TRBD1
TGTGCCAGTAGCTTTACTCCTGGACAGGGGGACCCTGAAGCTTTCTTT,CASSFTPGQGDPEAFF,once,TRBJ1-1,TRBV19,TRBD1
TGTGCCAGCAGTCCAGGGGTAGGCAATGAGCAGTTCTTC,CASSPGVGNEQFF,-,TRBJ2-1,TRBV27,-
TGTGCCAGCAGCCAAGATAACGGGTTCTACAATGAGCAGTTCTTC,CASSQDNGFYNEQFF,-,TRBJ2-1,TRBV3-1/TRBV3-2,-
TGTGCCAGCAGTGAAGGGACAGGAGTTCTCTATGGCTACACCTTC,CASSEGTGVLYGYTF,once,TRBJ1-2,TRBV2,TRBD1
TGTGCCACCAGTGGGGGGGAAGGGTTGAACAATGAGCAGTTCTTC,CATSGGEGLNNEQFF,-,TRBJ2-1,TRBV24-1,-
TGTGCCAGTAGTAGGGACAGGCTATACAATGAGCAGTTCTTC,CASSRDRLYNEQFF,-,TRBJ2-1,TRBV19,TRBD1
TGTGCCAGCAGCCACTACGCTGGACAGGGGGCGACTGAAGCTTTCTTT,CASSHYAGQGATEAFF,-,TRBJ1-1,TRBV3-1/TRBV3-2,TRBD1
TGTGCCAGCAGGCAGGGAGGAGGGAACACTGAAGCTTTCTTT,CASRQGGGNTEAFF,-,TRBJ1-1,TRBV9,-
TGTGCCAGCAGAGACAGGGACTTTGAGTACGGCTACACCTTC,CASRDRDFEYGYTF,-,TRBJ1-2,TRBV13,TRBD1